The next 31 T cell receptor beta chains were all read from a single sample in a study of T cell responses to AZD1222 COVID-19 vaccine. The method was immunoSEQ multiplex PCR; TCRdb's version includes in-frame clones alone and lacks a portion of them. This repertoire shows 150,000 to 200,000 clones, more than 85% found once; its top ten account for approximately 2.3%. Sequences were derived from peripheral blood, sampled on day 0 of AZD1222 vaccination. The source is an adult in good health.

The V call is TRBV7-8, the J call TRBJ1-3; tentative D call: TRBD1 (5 bases). Germline loops: CDR1 SGHVS, CDR2 FQNEAQ. The germline V and J ends were trimmed by 1 base and 0 bases, with 10 bases remaining between them. This CDR3 comprises 16 residues. CDR3 amino acids: CASSLGGTYSGNTIYF. CDR3 nucleotide sequence: TGTGCCAGCAGCTTAGGGGGCACCTACTCTGGAAACACCATATATTTT.

The V gene is TRBV30, the J gene TRBJ1-1; tentative D call: TRBD1 (5 bases). Looked up from germline, CDR1 is GTSNPN and CDR2 is SVGIG (reference sequence). This CDR3 contains 16 residues. The germline V and J ends were trimmed by 0 bases and 0 bases, with 14 bases remaining between them. CDR3 protein: CAWSVRGAGMNTEAFF. As DNA, the CDR3 is TGTGCCTGGAGTGTTAGAGGGGCAGGTATGAACACTGAAGCTTTCTTT.

The V gene is TRBV2, the J gene TRBJ1-3; D is perhaps TRBD1 (5 bases). Trimming shortened V by 4 bases and J by 2 bases, and 9 bases separated the two germline ends. The germline gives CDR1 SNHLY, CDR2 FYNNEI. CDR3 length: 14 residues. In DNA form, the CDR3 reads TGTGCCAGCAGTGGCAGGGCCCCTGGAAACACCATATATTTT. Protein product: CASSGRAPGNTIYF.

The V call is TRBV6-2 or TRBV6-3, the J call TRBJ1-2; D is unresolved. Germline loops: CDR1 MNHEY, CDR2 SVGEGT. This CDR3 contains 10 residues. V was pared by 5 bases and J by 11 bases, with 9 bases between. CDR3 in amino acids: CASSRTGYTF. CDR3 in DNA: TGTGCCAGCAGTCGGACCGGGTACACCTTC.

This chain connects TRBV7-9 to TRBJ1-1; the match to TRBD1 covers 8 bases. In germline, CDR1 is SEHNR, CDR2 FQNEAQ (reference sequence). CDR3 length: 13 amino acids. J was trimmed by 5 bases and V by 7 bases; bases with no gene match: 6. CDR3 protein: CASKLDRDTEAFF. The DNA of the CDR3 is TGTGCCAGCAAATTGGACAGGGATACTGAAGCTTTCTTT.

This clone is a singleton in its sample. The chain couples TRBV7-9 to TRBJ2-2; 10 bases are a match to TRBD1. V shed 5 bases and J 8 bases; nucleotides not matched to a gene: 8. The germline V gene has CDR1 SEHNR and CDR2 FQNEAQ (reference sequence). CDR3 size: 15 residues. As DNA, the CDR3 is TGTGCCAGCAGCATAGACAGGGGGCGCAGAGGGGAGCTGTTTTTT. Encoded protein: CASSIDRGRRGELFF.

This clone occurred a few times. The CDR3 DNA is TGTGCCAGCAGAGGGGAGGACAGGGATAGGCAGTACTTC. It translates to CASRGEDRDRQYF. This chain connects TRBV12-3 or TRBV12-4 to TRBJ2-7; 8 bases are shared with TRBD1. V lost 6 bases and J lost 9; bases outside the gene matches: 10. CDR3 length: 13 residues.

This sequence joins TRBV3-1 (or the pseudogene TRBV3-2) and TRBJ2-7; 14 bases line up with TRBD2. The CDR3 spans 18 residues. Germline CDR1 and CDR2: LGHDT and YNNKEL (reference sequence). V gave up 0 bases and J gave up 12 bases; unmatched junction bases: 16. CDR3 sequence reads: CASSQEVNSKTSGGARYF. The CDR3 DNA follows: TGTGCCAGCAGCCAAGAAGTAAATAGTAAGACTAGCGGGGGGGCCAGGTACTTC.

This clone was seen a few times. The J gene is TRBJ1-6, the V gene TRBV5-1, with D uncertain. Germline values: CDR1 SGHRS, CDR2 YFSETQ. CDR3 length: 14 amino acids. Trimming removed 0 bases at V and 4 bases at J, with 5 bases between. The CDR3 protein is CASSLVGYNSPLHF. The CDR3 DNA sequence: TGCGCCAGCAGCTTGGTTGGGTATAATTCACCCCTCCACTTT.

This clone has just one count. The chain carries TRBV5-4 and TRBJ1-6; 12 nucleotides line up with TRBD1. Trimming at V came to 4 bases and at J to 2 bases, leaving 7 bases not matched to a gene. This CDR3 contains 18 residues. Germline CDR1 is SGHNT and CDR2 is YYREEE (reference sequence). The CDR3 region is CASSQGTGGVAYNSPLHF. The CDR3 DNA sequence: TGTGCCAGCAGCCAGGGGACAGGGGGCGTCGCCTATAATTCACCCCTCCACTTT.

This sequence joins TRBV29-1 and TRBJ1-5, with D possibly TRBD1 on 6 matching bases. CDR1 SQVTM and CDR2 ANQGSEA come from the germline V gene. V lost 7 bases, J lost 4 bases, and 11 bases lay in between. This CDR3 spans 12 amino acids. As DNA, the CDR3 is TGCAGCGGCGAGGGGGTAAATCAGCCCCAGCATTTT. This sequence encodes CSGEGVNQPQHF.

The chain has TRBV19 and TRBJ1-5, with 7 bases matching TRBD1. Germline CDR1 LNHDA, CDR2 SQIVND (reference sequence). This CDR3 has 14 amino acids. V lost 5 bases, J lost 8 bases, and 9 bases stayed unmatched. The CDR3 region has the DNA TGTGCCAGTAGTGCTATGGACAGGACTAAGCCCCAGCATTTT. Its translation is CASSAMDRTKPQHF.

Here the CDR3 DNA reads TGTGCCAGCAGCTCAGGACTACCTATTTACAATGAGCAGTTCTTC. Its protein is CASSSGLPIYNEQFF. The chain is built from TRBV6-2 or TRBV6-3 and TRBJ2-1; possible D gene TRBD2, 6 bases. The germline V and J ends were trimmed by 6 bases and 4 bases, with 16 bases remaining between them. Germline V gene lookup returns CDR1 MNHEY and CDR2 SVGEGT. This CDR3 spans 15 amino acids.

The CDR3 nucleotides are TGTGCCAGCTCACCACCGAGCCGGGGGGCAGACACTGAAGCTTTCTTT. This encodes CASSPPSRGADTEAFF. V and J are TRBV18 and TRBJ1-1, with a tentative D call TRBD1 (6 bases). The V gene's germline CDR1 is KGHSH and CDR2 LQKENI. There are 16 residues in the CDR3. V was shortened by 0 bases and J by 3 bases, with 14 bases between the two germline ends.

This clone was found once. The chain joins TRBV5-1 to TRBJ2-7; 7 bases line up with TRBD1. The length of the CDR3 is 15 residues. The ends lost 1 base at V and 1 base at J; junction bases unmatched: 5. Germline V gives CDR1 SGHRS, CDR2 YFSETQ. As DNA, the CDR3 is TGCGCCAGCAGCTTGACAGGGGTCGATTCCTACGAGCAGTACTTC. Its translation is CASSLTGVDSYEQYF.

The chain carries TRBV28 and TRBJ1-4; D ambiguous. CDR3 length: 14 amino acids. Germline values: CDR1 MDHEN, CDR2 SYDVKM. V gave up 10 bases and J gave up 5 bases, with 17 bases separating them. CDR3 residues: CATRLVGRNEKLFF. CDR3 nucleotide sequence: TGTGCCACCCGGTTGGTAGGGCGGAATGAAAAACTGTTTTTT.

This rearrangement joins TRBV30 to TRBJ2-7; tentative D call: TRBD2 (6 bases). This CDR3 is built from 14 residues. The germline CDR1 and CDR2 sequences are GTSNPN and SVGIG (reference sequence). V lost 0 bases, J lost 4 bases, and 13 bases lay in between. The CDR3 DNA follows: TGTGCCTGGAGTGTAAGTGCGGGGCCATACGAGCAGTACTTC. Residues: CAWSVSAGPYEQYF.

This clone was seen a single time. The chain has TRBV6-2 or TRBV6-3 and TRBJ2-1; D is possibly TRBD2 (6 bases). CDR1 and CDR2 (germline): MNHEY, SVGEGT. CDR3 length: 15 amino acids. V was trimmed by 6 bases and J by 4 bases, leaving 16 bases between them. CDR3 nucleotide sequence: TGTGCCAGCAGCCCAGGACTACCTATTTACAATGAGCAGTTCTTC. Translated: CASSPGLPIYNEQFF.

V and J are TRBV6-1 and TRBJ2-7, with D maybe TRBD2 (5 bases). CDR1 is MNHNS and CDR2 is SASEGT in the germline V gene. The CDR3 consists of 13 residues. The V and J ends lost 2 bases and 3 bases respectively, with 8 bases between them. The DNA for the CDR3 is TGTGCCAGCAGTGAACCGGGATACTACGAGCAGTACTTC. Translated: CASSEPGYYEQYF.

The rearrangement uses TRBV21-1 and TRBJ2-7; the table's D call TRBD1 went unverified against the DNA. TRBV21-1 is recorded as a pseudogene. CDR3 length equals 16 residues. CDR3 bases: TGTGCCAGCAGCACAGACCCCAGGGGTGTAGTGTGGGAGCAGTACTTC. Encoded protein: CASSTDPRGVVWEQYF.

The V call is TRBV10-2, the J call TRBJ1-6; D is unclear. Germline values: CDR1 WSHSY, CDR2 SAAADI. The V and J ends lost 5 bases and 0 bases respectively, with 17 bases between them. There are 18 residues in the CDR3. CDR3 loop: CASSFTVDGSSYNSPLHF. CDR3 sequence (DNA): TGCGCCAGCAGTTTTACAGTAGACGGGAGCTCCTATAATTCACCCCTCCACTTT.

This clone was picked up one time. This chain joins TRBV28 and TRBJ1-5, with a possible D match to TRBD1 (6 bases). Germline CDR1 MDHEN, CDR2 SYDVKM. The CDR3 has 16 residues. The V end lost 7 bases, the J end lost 4 bases, and 20 bases lay between the germline ends. The CDR3: CASTSTWGAGNQPQHF. The DNA of the CDR3 is TGTGCCAGCACCTCCACCTGGGGGGCAGGGAATCAGCCCCAGCATTTT.

This clone was observed once. This chain joins TRBV11-1 and TRBJ1-1, with D perhaps TRBD1 (5 bases). Looked up from germline, CDR1 is SGHAT and CDR2 is FQDESV (reference sequence). The CDR3 runs to 15 residues. V lost 1 base and J 1 base, leaving 10 bases between the germline ends. The DNA of the CDR3 is TGTGCCAGCAGCTTAGGACAGCCACCGAACACTGAAGCTTTCTTT. This codes for CASSLGQPPNTEAFF. Together with reference TRBV11-1 and TRBJ1-1, the CDR3 gives the full variable domain: EAEVAQSPRYKITEKSQAVAFWCDPISGHATLYWYRQILGQGPELLVQFQDESVVDDSQLPKDRFSAERLKGVDSTLKIQPAELGDSAMYLCASSLGQPPNTEAFFGQGTRLTVV.

The chain joins TRBV27 to TRBJ1-1; D is uncertain. Trimming stripped 3 bases from V and 4 bases from J, with 9 bases between. This CDR3 contains 13 residues. CDR1 MNHEY and CDR2 SMNVEV come from the germline V gene (reference sequence). The CDR3 bases are TGTGCCAGCAGTTTGGTCGAGGGCACTGAAGCTTTCTTT. Its protein is CASSLVEGTEAFF.

The chain recombines TRBV21-1 with TRBJ1-1. TRBV21-1 is a pseudogene. CDR3 length: 13 amino acids. CDR3 in amino acids: CASSKVVNTEAFF. The CDR3 region has the DNA TGTGCCAGCAGCAAAGTGGTTAACACTGAAGCTTTCTTT.

The chain is built from TRBV6-1 and TRBJ1-2; 8 bases are shared with TRBD1. The CDR3 extends over 14 amino acids. The V gene end was trimmed by 1 base and the J gene end by 4 bases; junction bases not matched to a gene: 2. Germline V gives CDR1 MNHNS, CDR2 SASEGT. The DNA of the CDR3 is TGTGCCAGCAGTGAAGAGGACAGGGCCTATGGCTACACCTTC. Its protein product is CASSEEDRAYGYTF.

The chain joins TRBV6-4 to TRBJ1-6; 7 nucleotides line up with TRBD1. Germline CDR1 MRHNA, CDR2 SNTAGT. The CDR3 extends over 15 amino acids. The J segment lost 10 bases and the V segment lost 5 bases, leaving 11 bases of the junction unmatched. For the CDR3, the DNA is TGTGCCAGCAGTACTGACAGGGAGATAGGATCACCCCTCCACTTT. Translated: CASSTDREIGSPLHF.

The genes are TRBV5-5 and TRBJ1-1; D gene ambiguous. There are 12 residues in the CDR3. Trimming removed 5 bases from V and 0 bases from J, with 5 bases in between. The germline gives CDR1 SGHKS, CDR2 YYEKEE (reference sequence). In nucleotides, the CDR3 is TGTGCCAGCAGGGAAGTGAACACTGAAGCTTTCTTT. It codes for CASREVNTEAFF. Variable domain in full (rest from reference TRBV5-5 and TRBJ1-1): DAGVTQSPTHLIKTRGQQVTLRCSPISGHKSVSWYQQVLGQGPQFIFQYYEKEERGRGNFPDRFSARQFPNYSSELNVNALLLGDSALYLCASREVNTEAFFGQGTRLTVV.

This chain uses TRBV3-1 (or the pseudogene TRBV3-2) with TRBJ2-1; TRBD2 agrees at 14 bases. V dropped 7 bases and J dropped 10; count of bases not matched to a gene: 9. The CDR3 has 15 residues. Germline V gene lookup returns CDR1 LGHDT and CDR2 YNNKEL (reference sequence). The CDR3 sequence is CASKKGLAGVGEQFF. The DNA for the CDR3 is TGTGCCAGCAAAAAGGGACTAGCGGGAGTGGGAGAGCAGTTCTTC.

This clone has only one observation. The gene calls are TRBV7-2 and TRBJ1-1; no clear D. V gave up 6 bases and J gave up 4 bases, with 15 bases separating them. This CDR3 contains 14 residues. Germline V gives CDR1 SGHTA, CDR2 FQGNSA. The DNA of the CDR3 is TGTGCCAGCAGGGCACGGCGGGGAGGCACTGAAGCTTTCTTT. Translation gives CASRARRGGTEAFF.

The chain uses TRBV19 and TRBJ1-3; D unclear. V shed 2 bases and J shed 3 bases, with 8 bases lying between them. There are 14 residues in the CDR3. Germline V gene sequence: CDR1 LNHDA, CDR2 SQIVND (reference sequence). The CDR3 nucleotides are TGTGCCAGTAGTATAACCGGGAGTGGAAACACCATATATTTT. It encodes CASSITGSGNTIYF.